The 27 T cell receptor beta chains reported below all come from one sample, sequenced in a study of T-cell reconstitution after alpha-beta-depleted transplantation in children. TCRbeta library construction was performed incorporating unique molecular identifiers. TCRdb independently ran MiXCR on the PCR reads; one entry per CDR3 protein. The sample holds approximately 70,000 distinct CDR3 sequences, approximately 5% seen once. The sequencing here drew on PBMCs, mostly from graft donor cells, taken 180 days after TCRalphabeta/CD19-depleted stem cell transplant. The receptors here all came from a boy less than two years old who had a stem cell transplant for acute myeloid leukemia, so the T cells may come from the graft donor.

This clonotype was picked up one time. The chain joins TRBV12-3 or TRBV12-4 to TRBJ2-2, with TRBD2 as a possible D gene (6 bases). The CDR3 loop spans 17 amino acids. V lost 11 bases and J 0 bases, leaving 22 bases between the germline ends. The CDR3 protein is CAFSLADQTTNTGELFF. The CDR3 DNA sequence: TGTGCCTTCAGTTTAGCGGACCAAACAACGAACACCGGGGAGCTGTTTTTT.

This clonotype has ten or more counts. The chain is built from TRBV12-3 or TRBV12-4 and TRBJ1-1; 9 bases align to TRBD1. Trimming took 3 bases from V and 4 from J; bases not matched to a gene: 3. CDR3 length: 14 residues. This chain's CDR3 is CASSFTGGFTEAFF. CDR3 nucleotides: TGTGCCAGCAGTTTCACAGGGGGCTTCACTGAAGCTTTCTTT.

This clonotype was seen repeatedly, ten times or more. The J gene is TRBJ2-7, the V gene TRBV20-1; the D is unclear. This CDR3 is 11 amino acids long. Germline V gives CDR1 DFQATT, CDR2 SNEGSKA (reference sequence). V was shortened by 4 bases and J by 3 bases, with 7 bases between the two germline ends. The CDR3: CSATRRYEQYV. The CDR3 bases are TGCAGTGCTACGAGACGCTACGAGCAGTACGTC.

Many counts were recorded for this clonotype. The chain employs TRBV5-1 and TRBJ2-3; TRBD2 matches 10 bases. This CDR3 is 15 amino acids long. The junction had 6 bases not matched to a gene; V was cut back by 4 bases and J by 4 bases. Germline V lookup: CDR1 SGHRS, CDR2 YFSETQ. CDR3 sequence (DNA): TGCGCCAGCAGCACCGGGACTAGCGAGCCAGATACGCAGTATTTT. Protein sequence: CASSTGTSEPDTQYF.

Ten or more counts support this clonotype. The chain carries TRBV13 and TRBJ2-7; 8 nucleotides line up with TRBD1. The germline CDR1 and CDR2 sequences are PRHDT and FYEKMQ (reference sequence). V was pared by 1 base and J by 3 bases, with 5 bases of the junction left unmatched. The CDR3 totals 15 residues. CDR3 DNA: TGTGCCAGCAGCTTAGAGAGGACAGGGATCTACGAGCAGTACGTC. It yields the protein CASSLERTGIYEQYV.

In its sample, this clonotype was seen many times. J is TRBJ2-7 and V is TRBV23-1; D may correspond to TRBD1 or TRBD2 (6 bases each). TRBV23-1 is an open reading frame, and its role is uncertain. This CDR3 comprises 15 residues. Trimming removed 6 bases at V and 3 bases at J, with 18 bases between. CDR3 residues: CASSHPGGFYYEQYV. As DNA, the CDR3 is TGCGCCAGCAGCCACCCCGGGGGCTTTTACTACGAGCAGTACGTC.

This clonotype was recorded at least ten times. The CDR3 region is CAPRRYNEQFF. The CDR3 DNA follows: TGTGCCCCTAGGCGGTACAATGAGCAGTTCTTC. The chain has TRBV24-1 and TRBJ2-1, with D unresolved. The CDR3 is 11 amino acids. Germline CDR1 and CDR2: KGHDR and SFDVKD. Trimming removed 12 bases at V and 4 bases at J, with 9 bases between.

This clonotype was seen repeatedly, ten times or more. The rearrangement joins TRBV5-1 to TRBJ1-2; D is undetermined. Germline V gene data show CDR1 as SGHRS and CDR2 as YFSETQ. V lost 4 bases and J lost 2, with 12 bases in between. This CDR3 is 14 amino acids long. CDR3 protein: CASSNPGQNYGYTF. The CDR3 DNA reads as TGCGCCAGCAGCAACCCCGGCCAAAACTATGGCTACACCTTC.

This clonotype appeared many times. The genes are TRBV5-5 and TRBJ2-1; 7 bases line up with TRBD1. The CDR3 is made up of 17 amino acids. The trim removed 4 bases at V and 0 bases at J, leaving 10 bases unmatched. CDR1 SGHKS and CDR2 YYEKEE come from the germline V gene (reference sequence). The DNA of the CDR3 is TGTGCCAGCAGCCGTCTGTCTGACAGGGCCTCCTACAATGAGCAGTTCTTC. It translates to CASSRLSDRASYNEQFF. The complete variable domain, with remaining parts taken from reference TRBV5-5 and TRBJ2-1, reads DAGVTQSPTHLIKTRGQQVTLRCSPISGHKSVSWYQQVLGQGPQFIFQYYEKEERGRGNFPDRFSARQFPNYSSELNVNALLLGDSALYLCASSRLSDRASYNEQFFGPGTRLTVL.

The table lists this clonotype with many counts. The J gene is TRBJ2-7, the V gene TRBV10-2, with 11 bases that match TRBD1. The CDR3 sequence is 17 residues long. Losses at the gene ends were 10 bases for V and 3 bases for J; bases not matched to a gene: 17. In germline, CDR1 is WSHSY, CDR2 SAAADI. The CDR3 DNA sequence: TGCGCCACCAAGGGACAGGGGGAAGGAACGACGGACTACGAGCAGTACGTC. It codes for CATKGQGEGTTDYEQYV.

The sample holds many counts of this clonotype. The J gene is TRBJ2-7, the V gene TRBV11-2; 8 bases align to TRBD1. V shed 5 bases, J shed 4 bases, and the junction held 10 bases outside the gene matches. The V gene's germline CDR1 is SGHAT and CDR2 FQNNGV. The CDR3 consists of 15 residues. This CDR3 is CASSPGQGRLYEQYV. DNA of the CDR3: TGTGCCAGCAGCCCAGGACAGGGCCGGCTTTACGAGCAGTACGTC.

This clonotype was counted many times. J is TRBJ1-2 and V is TRBV12-3 or TRBV12-4; D uncertain. V was pared by 5 bases and J by 3 bases, with 10 bases between. The CDR3 contains 13 residues. CDR3 loop: CASSPRTHYGYTF. Here the CDR3 DNA reads TGTGCCAGCAGTCCTCGGACCCACTATGGCTACACCTTC.

The chain uses TRBV19 and TRBJ1-5; perhaps TRBD1 as D (6 bases). Germline assignment: CDR1 LNHDA and CDR2 SQIVND (reference sequence). Trimming took 3 bases from V and 4 from J, leaving 13 bases between them. This CDR3 contains 15 residues. The CDR3 bases are TGTGCCAGTAGTATTAGCCGGGACAAGAATCAGCCCCAGCATTTT. Translation: CASSISRDKNQPQHF.

This clonotype showed up many times. The chain links TRBV29-1 to TRBJ1-1; D is uncertain. Between the trimmed V and J ends, which lost 3 bases and 7 bases, there was a span of 12 bases. This CDR3 contains 12 residues. Germline CDR1 is SQVTM and CDR2 is ANQGSEA. The CDR3 DNA reads TGCAGCGTTGATCCCCTCGACGGTGAAGCTTTCTTT. Protein sequence: CSVDPLDGEAFF.

This clonotype showed up many times. The chain couples TRBV7-9 to TRBJ2-3; D is possibly TRBD2 (6 bases). Germline CDR1 reads SEHNR; CDR2 reads FQNEAQ (reference sequence). The germline V and J ends were trimmed by 7 bases and 2 bases, with 13 bases remaining between them. The CDR3 extends over 14 amino acids. CDR3 region: CASNQDYFTDTQYF. Here the CDR3 DNA reads TGTGCCAGCAACCAGGACTACTTCACAGATACGCAGTATTTT.

The table lists this clonotype with many counts. This chain links TRBV7-9 with TRBJ2-1; D assignment may be TRBD1 or TRBD2 (5 bases each). The CDR3 loop spans 14 amino acids. Looked up from germline, CDR1 is SEHNR and CDR2 is FQNEAQ (reference sequence). The V end lost 6 bases, the J end lost 5 bases, and 14 bases lay between the germline ends. The CDR3 sequence: CASRPGTIHNEQFF. CDR3 in DNA: TGTGCCAGCAGGCCGGGGACCATCCACAATGAGCAGTTCTTC.

This clonotype was observed many times. The V and J genes are TRBV7-3 and TRBJ2-2; TRBD2 matches at 7 bases. Germline CDR1 is SGHTA and CDR2 is FQGTGA. V lost 2 bases to trimming and J lost 4 bases; unmatched junction nucleotides: 7. The CDR3 consists of 16 residues. CDR3 amino acids: CASSLLRGDSTGELFF. In DNA form, the CDR3 reads TGTGCCAGCAGCTTACTTCGGGGGGATAGCACCGGGGAGCTGTTTTTT.

This clonotype was seen many times. This chain links TRBV7-6 with TRBJ1-3; D may be TRBD1 (5 bases). The CDR3 has 19 residues. Looked up from germline, CDR1 is SGHVS and CDR2 is FNYEAQ. Trimming left V 1 base short and J 0 bases short, with 19 bases between. The CDR3 coding sequence is TGTGCCAGCAGCTTAGTGGCCGCGGGGACGGGTTACTCTGGAAACACCATATATTTT. It codes for CASSLVAAGTGYSGNTIYF. Drawing the rest from reference TRBV7-6 and TRBJ1-3, the complete variable domain is GAGVSQSPRYKVTKRGQDVALRCDPISGHVSLYWYRQALGQGPEFLTYFNYEAQQDKSGLPNDRFSAERPEGSISTLTIQRTEQRDSAMYRCASSLVAAGTGYSGNTIYFGEGSWLTVV.

In this sample, this clonotype turned up many times. The chain recombines TRBV6-6 with TRBJ1-2, with unresolved D. The V and J ends lost 7 bases and 5 bases respectively, with 14 bases between them. There are 13 residues in the CDR3. Germline-derived CDR1 and CDR2 are MNHNY and SVGAGI (reference sequence). CDR3: CASTPKIVYGYTF. In DNA form, the CDR3 reads TGTGCCAGCACCCCAAAGATCGTGTATGGCTACACCTTC.

The chain recombines TRBV11-2 with TRBJ1-2; D not certain. Germline CDR1 is SGHAT and CDR2 is FQNNGV. V gave up 5 bases and J gave up 1 base, with 11 bases separating them. The CDR3 runs 14 residues. The CDR3 DNA is TGTGCCAGCAGCCCCGGACCGAGTAACTATGGCTACACCTTC. It is translated as CASSPGPSNYGYTF.

This clonotype was picked up many times. CDR3 in DNA: TGTGCCACCAGCAGAGATTGGTCGCCGGCAGAGACCCAGTACTTC. Its translation: CATSRDWSPAETQYF. V and J are TRBV15 and TRBJ2-5; D uncertain. The V gene lost 0 bases and the J gene lost 4 bases, with 12 bases spanning the gap. The CDR3 contains 15 residues. Germline V lookup: CDR1 LNHNV, CDR2 YYDKDF (reference sequence). Together with reference TRBV15 and TRBJ2-5, the CDR3 gives the full variable domain: DAMVIQNPRYQVTQFGKPVTLSCSQTLNHNVMYWYQQKSSQAPKLLFHYYDKDFNNEADTPDNFQSRRPNTSFCFLDIRSPGLGDTAMYLCATSRDWSPAETQYFGPGTRLLVL.

This clonotype was seen at least ten times. This rearrangement joins TRBV30 to TRBJ1-2; D call uncertain. The CDR3 covers 15 residues. The V and J ends lost 0 bases and 5 bases respectively, with 16 bases between them. Germline lookup yields CDR1 GTSNPN and CDR2 SVGIG (reference sequence). CDR3 loop: CAWSVPGRAAYGYTF. CDR3 coding DNA: TGTGCCTGGAGTGTACCGGGCAGAGCAGCATATGGCTACACCTTC.

This clonotype appeared many times. Sequence at one end of the junction differs from germline and may be a read error. This chain links TRBV4-3 with TRBJ2-7, with TRBD2 matching 7 bases. This CDR3 has 14 amino acids. Looked up from germline, CDR1 is LGHNA and CDR2 is YSLEER. The CDR3 sequence is CASGQELATYEQYF. The CDR3 nucleotides are TGCGCCAGCGGCCAGGAACTAGCGACCTACGAGCAGTACTTC.

Ten or more counts support this clonotype. The genes are TRBV29-1 and TRBJ2-7; 8 nucleotides align to TRBD2. Germline CDR1 and CDR2: SQVTM and ANQGSEA. V shed 5 bases and J 10 bases; nucleotides not matched to a gene: 16. The CDR3 spans 14 residues. CDR3 sequence: CSVRGGIAGTTQYF. CDR3 nucleotide sequence: TGCAGCGTTCGAGGGGGTATAGCGGGGACAACCCAGTACTTC.

The rearrangement links TRBV20-1 to TRBJ2-7; TRBD2 aligns across 8 bases. V lost 7 bases, J lost 5 bases, and 13 bases stayed unmatched. The germline CDR1 and CDR2 sequences are DFQATT and SNEGSKA (reference sequence). The CDR3 spans 14 residues. The CDR3 is CSVHPGGGRDEQYV. The CDR3 DNA reads TGCAGTGTTCACCCGGGGGGGGGGCGAGACGAGCAGTACGTC.

This clonotype was seen at least ten times. The genes are TRBV20-1 and TRBJ2-7; tentatively, D is TRBD2 (6 bases). The CDR3 consists of 15 residues. Germline CDR1 and CDR2: DFQATT and SNEGSKA (reference sequence). Trimming took 0 bases from V and 2 from J, leaving 14 bases between them. The CDR3 DNA reads TGCAGTGCTAGAGACCGGGGGTTAAGCCCCTACGAGCAGTACTTC. Translated: CSARDRGLSPYEQYF.

This clonotype has at least ten counts. The chain links TRBV7-9 to TRBJ2-5; 10 bases are shared with TRBD1. In germline, CDR1 is SEHNR, CDR2 FQNEAQ (reference sequence). J gave up 3 bases and V 1 base, and 2 bases lay outside the gene matches. The CDR3 contains 15 residues. CDR3 in DNA: TGTGCCAGCAGCTTAGGTGGGACAGGGGAAGAGACCCAGTACTTC. Translation: CASSLGGTGEETQYF. The complete variable domain, with remaining parts taken from reference TRBV7-9 and TRBJ2-5, reads DTGVSQNPRHKITKRGQNVTFRCDPISEHNRLYWYRQTLGQGPEFLTYFQNEAQLEKSRLLSDRFSAERPKGSFSTLEIQRTEQGDSAMYLCASSLGGTGEETQYFGPGTRLLVL.